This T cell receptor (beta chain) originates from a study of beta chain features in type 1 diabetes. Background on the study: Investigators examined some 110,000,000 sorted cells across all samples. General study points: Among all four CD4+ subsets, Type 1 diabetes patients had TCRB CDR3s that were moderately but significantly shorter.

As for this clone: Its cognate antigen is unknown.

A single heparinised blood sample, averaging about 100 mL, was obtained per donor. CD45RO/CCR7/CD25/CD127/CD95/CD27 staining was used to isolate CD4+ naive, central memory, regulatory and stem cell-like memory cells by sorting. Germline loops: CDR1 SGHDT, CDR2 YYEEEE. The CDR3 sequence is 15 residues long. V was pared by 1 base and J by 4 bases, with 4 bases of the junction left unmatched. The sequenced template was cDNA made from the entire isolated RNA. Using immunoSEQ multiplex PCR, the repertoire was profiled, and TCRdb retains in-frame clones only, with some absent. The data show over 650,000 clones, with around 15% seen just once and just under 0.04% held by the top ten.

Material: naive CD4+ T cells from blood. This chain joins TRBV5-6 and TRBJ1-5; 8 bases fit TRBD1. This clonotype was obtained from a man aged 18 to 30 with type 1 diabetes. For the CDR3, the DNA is TGTGCCAGCAGCTTGTCGGACAGGGAAAATCAGCCCCAGCATTTT. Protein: CASSLSDRENQPQHF.